What follows describes a single T cell receptor (beta chain). Per the study methods: Estimation of nucleated cell counts relied on the amplification of reference gene primers. Sequencing was performed with immunoSEQ multiplex PCR; in TCRdb, only in-frame clones are kept and a portion is missing. The V and J calls and the clone size are those of that table, but D and trimming were determined from the DNA. The sample carries under 350,000 clones, roughly 91% recorded once. This sample is drawn from a study of blood T cell repertoires in COVID-19. Across the study: Sites across the United States, Italy and Spain contributed samples from acute and convalescent COVID-19. T cells, B-cell-depleted T cells, or PBMCs supplied cDNA or gDNA.

This clonotype originated in a man aged 35 to 55 with acute or convalescent COVID-19. The source material was peripheral blood.

The CDR3 protein is CASSRTLTYEQYF. CDR3 nucleotides: TGTGCCAGCAGTCGGACTCTCACCTACGAGCAGTACTTC. The genes are TRBV6-5 and TRBJ2-7; D possibly corresponds to TRBD2 (5 bases). CDR1 is MNHEY and CDR2 is SVGAGI in the germline V gene. The CDR3 runs to 13 residues. Deletions cut 5 bases from V and 2 bases from J, with 10 bases between.